The 11 T cell receptor beta chains presented below share a single source sample, sequenced in a study of cytomegalovirus exposure and HLA in healthy donors. Primers included in the PCR were 60 Vbeta and 13 Jbeta primers. TCRdb's copy holds only in-frame clones and misses some; the assay was immunoSEQ multiplex PCR. The sample records hundreds of thousands of clones, approximately 90% being singletons. Source material: PBMCs. The receptors were gathered from a woman younger than 35 in good health and CMV-seronegative.

This chain joins TRBV15 and TRBJ2-7, with TRBD1 matching 10 bases. CDR3 length: 14 residues. V shed 7 bases, J shed 6 bases, and the junction held 9 bases outside the gene matches. The germline gives CDR1 LNHNV, CDR2 YYDKDF (reference sequence). In nucleotides, the CDR3 is TGTGCCACCAACCGGAGGGACAGGGGCTGCGAGCAGTACTTC. Translation gives CATNRRDRGCEQYF.

This chain uses TRBV10-2 with TRBJ2-1; D is uncertain. The germline V and J ends were trimmed by 1 base and 0 bases, with 7 bases remaining between them. CDR3 length: 15 residues. CDR1 and CDR2 (germline): WSHSY, SAAADI. CDR3 bases: TGCGCCAGCAGTGAGTTCCTTAACTCCTACAATGAGCAGTTCTTC. It encodes CASSEFLNSYNEQFF.

This clone was observed a few times. CDR3 amino acids: CASSFIVEHSNQPQHF. The DNA of the CDR3 is TGTGCCAGCAGTTTTATTGTGGAGCACAGCAATCAGCCCCAGCATTTT. The rearrangement joins TRBV28 to TRBJ1-5; D uncertain. CDR1 and CDR2 (germline): MDHEN, SYDVKM. The CDR3 loop spans 16 amino acids. V was clipped by 3 bases and J by 1 base, with 13 bases between them. The whole variable domain, remainder taken from reference TRBV28 and TRBJ1-5, is DVKVTQSSRYLVKRTGEKVFLECVQDMDHENMFWYRQDPGLGLRLIYFSYDVKMKEKGDIPEGYSVSREKKERFSLILESASTNQTSMYLCASSFIVEHSNQPQHFGDGTRLSIL.

The rearrangement links TRBV9 to TRBJ2-3, with 8 bases matching TRBD2. From germline, CDR1 is SGDLS and CDR2 YYNGEE. V shed 0 bases, J shed 0 bases, and the junction held 6 bases outside the gene matches. The CDR3 has 17 amino acids. CDR3 residues: CASSVALLAVSTDTQYF. In DNA, the CDR3 is TGTGCCAGCAGCGTAGCCTTACTAGCGGTGAGCACAGATACGCAGTATTTT.

The chain recombines TRBV4-1 with TRBJ2-1, with D maybe TRBD2 (5 bases). The length of the CDR3 is 14 residues. CDR1 and CDR2 from the germline V gene are MGHRA and YSYEKL. V was trimmed by 0 bases and J by 7 bases, leaving 10 bases between them. CDR3 DNA: TGCGCCAGCAGCCAAGATCGGACTCGTAATGAGCAGTTCTTC. Translation: CASSQDRTRNEQFF.

V is TRBV7-9 and J is TRBJ2-5; TRBD2 aligns across 13 bases. CDR1 and CDR2 from the germline V gene are SEHNR and FQNEAQ (reference sequence). The CDR3 runs 15 residues. The J segment lost 3 bases and the V segment lost 5 bases, leaving 3 bases of the junction unmatched. The CDR3 DNA is TGTGCCAGCAGCCGGACTAGCGGGAGTAAAGAGACCCAGTACTTC. Amino acid sequence: CASSRTSGSKETQYF.

The chain couples TRBV29-1 to TRBJ2-7; 8 nucleotides match TRBD1. V shed 6 bases and J 2 bases; nucleotides not matched to a gene: 6. Germline assignment: CDR1 SQVTM and CDR2 ANQGSEA. The CDR3 spans 13 residues. CDR3 in DNA: TGCAGCGTGACGGGACAGGCGACCTACGAGCAGTACTTC. Encoded protein: CSVTGQATYEQYF.

The sample holds one count of this clone. V gene TRBV29-1 combines with J gene TRBJ2-6; D not resolved. The CDR3 is 16 amino acids. Germline V gene lookup returns CDR1 SQVTM and CDR2 ANQGSEA. Deletions cut 1 base from V and 0 bases from J, with 10 bases between. For the CDR3, the DNA is TGCAGCGTTGAAGGCCAGAATCTCTCTGGGGCCAACGTCCTGACTTTC. Translated, it gives CSVEGQNLSGANVLTF.

V and J are TRBV2 and TRBJ1-5; TRBD1 aligns across 9 bases. In germline, CDR1 is SNHLY, CDR2 FYNNEI. The trim removed 1 base at V and 15 bases at J, leaving 10 bases unmatched. The CDR3 is 14 residues long. The CDR3 sequence is CASSEVPTGGVWHF. As DNA, the CDR3 is TGTGCCAGCAGTGAAGTGCCTACAGGGGGCGTTTGGCATTTT.

The rearrangement links TRBV4-3 to TRBJ2-7; 9 bases are a match to TRBD2. J was trimmed by 1 base and V by 1 base; bases with no gene match: 2. This CDR3 comprises 15 residues. Germline lookup yields CDR1 LGHNA and CDR2 YSLEER. This CDR3 reads CASSQALAGSYEQYF. The DNA for the CDR3 is TGCGCCAGCAGCCAAGCCCTAGCGGGGTCCTACGAGCAGTACTTC.

V and J are TRBV19 and TRBJ1-5; D is uncertain. V gave up 3 bases and J gave up 5 bases, with 14 bases separating them. The CDR3 consists of 15 residues. Germline V gene lookup returns CDR1 LNHDA and CDR2 SQIVND (reference sequence). The DNA of the CDR3 is TGTGCCAGTAGTATCGGAGGGAATTTTCATCAGCCCCAGCATTTT. This gives the protein CASSIGGNFHQPQHF.